The rows below give T cell receptor beta chains drawn from one sample of a study of identical twins. Each CDR3 protein gets one entry after TCRdb re-called the 5' RACE reads with MiXCR. This sample carries 420,000 or so distinct CDR3 sequences, roughly 18% of them seen once, and the ten largest clones take around 12%. Sequencing input: naive T cells sorted from blood. The origin of the receptors is a man in his forties or fifties in good health. Both conserved end residues are trimmed from each CDR3.

j_call: TRBJ2-7
v_call: TRBV25-1
cdr3_aa: ASTQTGVFGEQY

j_call: TRBJ2-2
v_call: TRBV10-3
cdr3_aa: AISITSGPTGELF

j_call: TRBJ2-1
v_call: TRBV25-1
cdr3_aa: ASSEYSEQF

j_call: TRBJ1-2
v_call: TRBV4-1
cdr3_aa: ASSPAQGGYGYT

j_call: TRBJ2-1
v_call: TRBV20-1
cdr3_aa: SLYKPGLATEQF

j_call: TRBJ2-1
v_call: TRBV4-2
cdr3_aa: ATTTGSNEQF

j_call: TRBJ2-1
v_call: TRBV28
cdr3_aa: ASSFGIEQF

j_call: TRBJ2-7
v_call: TRBV25-1
cdr3_aa: ASSERAAPSYEQY

j_call: TRBJ1-5
v_call: TRBV28
cdr3_aa: ASSQTFRRLNQPQH

j_call: TRBJ2-1
v_call: TRBV20-1
cdr3_aa: SASGGTSSYNEQF

j_call: TRBJ1-5
v_call: TRBV12-3/TRBV12-4
cdr3_aa: ASSQTGNQPQH

j_call: TRBJ1-1
v_call: TRBV29-1
cdr3_aa: SIGQGGTEAF

j_call: TRBJ2-2
v_call: TRBV14
cdr3_aa: ATTSGTNTGELF

j_call: TRBJ2-7
v_call: TRBV18
cdr3_aa: ASSPLRDSHEQY

j_call: TRBJ2-7
v_call: TRBV13
cdr3_aa: ASSFGSMSSYEQY

j_call: TRBJ2-2
v_call: TRBV4-3
cdr3_aa: ASSLRFAGRSAGELF

j_call: TRBJ2-1
v_call: TRBV5-4
cdr3_aa: ASSRGDLKNEQF

j_call: TRBJ2-6
v_call: TRBV6-5
cdr3_aa: ASSYQLKFSGANVLT

j_call: TRBJ1-1
v_call: TRBV6-1
cdr3_aa: ASSTGGTHNTEAF

j_call: TRBJ2-1
v_call: TRBV15
cdr3_aa: ATSKDRGAYNEQF